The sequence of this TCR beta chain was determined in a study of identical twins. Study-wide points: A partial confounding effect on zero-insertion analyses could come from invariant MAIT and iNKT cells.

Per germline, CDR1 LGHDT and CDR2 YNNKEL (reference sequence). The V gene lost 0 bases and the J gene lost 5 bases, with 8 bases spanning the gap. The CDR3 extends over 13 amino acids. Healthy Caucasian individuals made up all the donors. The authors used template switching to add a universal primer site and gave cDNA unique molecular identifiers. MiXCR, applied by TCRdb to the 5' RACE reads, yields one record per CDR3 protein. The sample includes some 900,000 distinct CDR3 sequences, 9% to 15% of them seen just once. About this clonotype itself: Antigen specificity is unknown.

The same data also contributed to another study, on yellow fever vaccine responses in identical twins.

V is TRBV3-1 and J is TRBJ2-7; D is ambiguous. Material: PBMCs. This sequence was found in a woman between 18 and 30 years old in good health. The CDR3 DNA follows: TGTGCCAGCAGCCAAGATTATTTAGACGAGCAGTACTTC. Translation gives CASSQDYLDEQYF.